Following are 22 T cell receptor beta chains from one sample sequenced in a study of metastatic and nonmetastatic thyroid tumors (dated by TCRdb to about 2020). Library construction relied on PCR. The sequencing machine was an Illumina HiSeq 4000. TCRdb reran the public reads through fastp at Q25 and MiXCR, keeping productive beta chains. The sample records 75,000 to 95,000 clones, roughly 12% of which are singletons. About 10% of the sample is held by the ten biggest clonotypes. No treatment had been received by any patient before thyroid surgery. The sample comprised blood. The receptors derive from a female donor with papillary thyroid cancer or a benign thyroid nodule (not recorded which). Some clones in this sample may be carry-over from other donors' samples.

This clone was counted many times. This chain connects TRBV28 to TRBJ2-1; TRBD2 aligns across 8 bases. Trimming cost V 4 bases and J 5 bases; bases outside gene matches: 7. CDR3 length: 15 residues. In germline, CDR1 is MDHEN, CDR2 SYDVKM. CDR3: CASSYGGSGNNEQFF. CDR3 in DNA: TGTGCCAGCAGTTACGGGGGTAGCGGGAACAATGAGCAGTTCTTC.

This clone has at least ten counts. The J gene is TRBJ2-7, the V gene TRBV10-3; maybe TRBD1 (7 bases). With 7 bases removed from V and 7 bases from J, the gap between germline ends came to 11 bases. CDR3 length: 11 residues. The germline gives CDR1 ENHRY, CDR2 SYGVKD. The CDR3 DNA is TGTGCCATCACTCCAGGGGGGGAGCAGTACTTC. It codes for CAITPGGEQYF.

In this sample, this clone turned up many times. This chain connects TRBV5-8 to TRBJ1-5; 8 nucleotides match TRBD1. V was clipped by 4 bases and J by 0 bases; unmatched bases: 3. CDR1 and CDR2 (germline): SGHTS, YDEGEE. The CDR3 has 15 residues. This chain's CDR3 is CASSRTGNSNQPQHF. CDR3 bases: TGTGCCAGCAGCAGGACAGGGAATAGCAATCAGCCCCAGCATTTT.

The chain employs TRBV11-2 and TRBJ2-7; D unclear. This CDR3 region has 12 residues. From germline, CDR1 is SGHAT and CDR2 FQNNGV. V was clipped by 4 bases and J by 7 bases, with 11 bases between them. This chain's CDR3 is CASSSPIGEQYF. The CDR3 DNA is TGTGCCAGCAGCTCCCCCATAGGAGAGCAGTACTTC.

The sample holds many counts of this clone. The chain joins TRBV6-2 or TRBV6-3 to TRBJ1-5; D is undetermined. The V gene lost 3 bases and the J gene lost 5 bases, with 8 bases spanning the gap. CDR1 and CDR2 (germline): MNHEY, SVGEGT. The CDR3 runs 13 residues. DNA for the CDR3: TGTGCCAGCAGTTATCAGGACTATCAGCCCCAGCATTTT. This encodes CASSYQDYQPQHF.

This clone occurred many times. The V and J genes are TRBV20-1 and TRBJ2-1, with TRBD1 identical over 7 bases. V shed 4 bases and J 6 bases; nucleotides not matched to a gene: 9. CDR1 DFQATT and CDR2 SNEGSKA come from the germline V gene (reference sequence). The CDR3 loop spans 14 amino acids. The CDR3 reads CSANSGQHLNEQFF. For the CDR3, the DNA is TGCAGTGCTAACTCGGGACAGCATCTCAATGAGCAGTTCTTC.

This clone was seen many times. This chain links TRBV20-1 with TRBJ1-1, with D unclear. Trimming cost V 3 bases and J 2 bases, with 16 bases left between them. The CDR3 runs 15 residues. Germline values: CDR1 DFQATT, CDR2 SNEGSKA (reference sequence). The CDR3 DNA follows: TGCAGTGCTAGTCCTATTGTCAGAGGAAACACTGAAGCTTTCTTT. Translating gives CSASPIVRGNTEAFF.

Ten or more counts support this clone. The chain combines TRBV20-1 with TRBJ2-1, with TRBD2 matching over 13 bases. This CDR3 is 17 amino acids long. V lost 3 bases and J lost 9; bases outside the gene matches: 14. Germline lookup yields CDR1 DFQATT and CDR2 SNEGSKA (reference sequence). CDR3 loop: CSASRLAGGGTSGEQFF. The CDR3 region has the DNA TGCAGTGCTAGTCGACTAGCGGGGGGTGGCACCAGCGGTGAGCAGTTCTTC.

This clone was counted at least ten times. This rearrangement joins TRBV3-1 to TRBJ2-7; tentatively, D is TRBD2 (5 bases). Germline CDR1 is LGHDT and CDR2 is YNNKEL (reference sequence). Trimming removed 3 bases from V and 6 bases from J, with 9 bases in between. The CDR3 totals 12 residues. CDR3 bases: TGTGCCAGCAGCCACGGACTTGGCGAGCAGTACTTC. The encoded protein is CASSHGLGEQYF.

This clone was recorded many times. In DNA form, the CDR3 reads TGTGCCAGTAGTATCAGGACACCAAGCAATCAGCCCCAGCATTTT. Its protein product is CASSIRTPSNQPQHF. This chain links TRBV19 with TRBJ1-5, with D perhaps TRBD1 (5 bases). This CDR3 spans 15 amino acids. The germline V gene has CDR1 LNHDA and CDR2 SQIVND (reference sequence). V lost 3 bases, J lost 1 base, and 10 bases lay in between.

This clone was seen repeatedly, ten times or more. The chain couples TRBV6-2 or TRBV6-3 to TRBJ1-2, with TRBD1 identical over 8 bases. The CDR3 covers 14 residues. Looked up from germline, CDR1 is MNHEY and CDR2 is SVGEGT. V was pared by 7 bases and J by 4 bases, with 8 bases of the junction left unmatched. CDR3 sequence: CASTLDRGGYGYTF. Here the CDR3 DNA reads TGTGCCAGCACCCTCGACAGGGGTGGCTATGGCTACACCTTC.

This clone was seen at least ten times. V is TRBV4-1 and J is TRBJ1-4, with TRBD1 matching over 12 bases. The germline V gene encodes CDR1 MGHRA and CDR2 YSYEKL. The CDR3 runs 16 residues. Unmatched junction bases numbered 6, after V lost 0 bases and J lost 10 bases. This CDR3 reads CASSQESGTGGGKLFF. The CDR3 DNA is TGCGCCAGCAGCCAAGAATCCGGGACAGGGGGCGGAAAACTGTTTTTT.

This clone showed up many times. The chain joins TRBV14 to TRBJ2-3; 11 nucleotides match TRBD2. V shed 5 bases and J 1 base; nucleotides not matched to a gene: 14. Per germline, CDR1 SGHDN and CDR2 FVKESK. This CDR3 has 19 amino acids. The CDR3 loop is CASSNLAGGITVGTDTQYF. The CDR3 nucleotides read TGTGCCAGCAGCAACCTAGCGGGAGGAATCACGGTAGGCACAGATACGCAGTATTTT.

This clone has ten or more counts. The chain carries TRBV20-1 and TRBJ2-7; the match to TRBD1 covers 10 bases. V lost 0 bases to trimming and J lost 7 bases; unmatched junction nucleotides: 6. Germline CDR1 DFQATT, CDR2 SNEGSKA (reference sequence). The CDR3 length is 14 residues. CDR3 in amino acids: CSARDLTGGREQYF. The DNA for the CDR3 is TGCAGTGCTAGAGATCTGACAGGGGGCAGAGAGCAGTACTTC.

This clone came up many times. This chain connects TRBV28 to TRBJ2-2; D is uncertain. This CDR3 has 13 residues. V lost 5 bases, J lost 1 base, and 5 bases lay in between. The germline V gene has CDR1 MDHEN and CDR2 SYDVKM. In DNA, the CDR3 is TGTGCCAGCAGTGCAGGGAACACCGGGGAGCTGTTTTTT. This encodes CASSAGNTGELFF.

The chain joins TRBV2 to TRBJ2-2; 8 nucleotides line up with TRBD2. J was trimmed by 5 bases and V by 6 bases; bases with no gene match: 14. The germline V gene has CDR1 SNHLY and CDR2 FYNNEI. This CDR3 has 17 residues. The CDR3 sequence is CASSDIGASGLTGELFF. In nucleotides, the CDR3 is TGTGCCAGCAGCGATATCGGGGCTAGCGGGTTGACCGGGGAGCTGTTTTTT.

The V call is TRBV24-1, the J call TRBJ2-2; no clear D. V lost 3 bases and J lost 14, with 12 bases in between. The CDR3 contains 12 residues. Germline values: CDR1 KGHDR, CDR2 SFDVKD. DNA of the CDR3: TGTGCCACCAGTGATGGCTTCCTGGATCTGTTTTTT. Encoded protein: CATSDGFLDLFF.

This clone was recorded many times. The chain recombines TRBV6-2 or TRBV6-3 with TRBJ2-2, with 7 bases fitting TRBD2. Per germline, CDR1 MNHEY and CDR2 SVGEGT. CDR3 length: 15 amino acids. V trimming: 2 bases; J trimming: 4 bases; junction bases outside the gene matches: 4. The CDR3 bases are TGTGCCAGCAGTTACGCGGGAGAGGGCACCGGGGAGCTGTTTTTT. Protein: CASSYAGEGTGELFF.

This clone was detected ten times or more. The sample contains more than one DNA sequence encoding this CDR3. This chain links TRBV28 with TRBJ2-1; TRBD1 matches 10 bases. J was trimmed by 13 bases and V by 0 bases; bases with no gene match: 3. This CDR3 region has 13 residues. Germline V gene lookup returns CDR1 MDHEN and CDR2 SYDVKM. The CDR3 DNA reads TGTGCCAGCAGTTTATGGGGGACAGGGGTCCAGTTCTTC. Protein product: CASSLWGTGVQFF.

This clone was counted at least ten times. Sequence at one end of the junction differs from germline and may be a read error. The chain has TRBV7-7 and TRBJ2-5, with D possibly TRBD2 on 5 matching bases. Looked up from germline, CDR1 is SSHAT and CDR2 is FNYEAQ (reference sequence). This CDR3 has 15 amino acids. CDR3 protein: CASSLRGGPRETQYF. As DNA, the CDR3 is TGTGCTAGCAGCTTACGAGGCGGGCCACGGGAGACCCAGTACTTC. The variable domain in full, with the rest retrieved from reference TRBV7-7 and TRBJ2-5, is GAGVSQSPRYKVTKRGQDVTLRCDPISSHATLYWYQQALGQGPEFLTYFNYEAQPDKSGLPSDRFSAERPEGSISTLTIQRTEQRDSAMYRCASSLRGGPRETQYFGPGTRLLVL.

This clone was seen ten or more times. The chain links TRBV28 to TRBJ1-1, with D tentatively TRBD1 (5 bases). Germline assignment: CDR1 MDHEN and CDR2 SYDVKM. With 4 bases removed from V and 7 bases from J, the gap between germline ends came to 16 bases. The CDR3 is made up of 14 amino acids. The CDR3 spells CASSSHTGGVEAFF. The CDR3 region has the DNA TGTGCCAGCAGTTCTCACACGGGGGGGGTTGAAGCTTTCTTT.

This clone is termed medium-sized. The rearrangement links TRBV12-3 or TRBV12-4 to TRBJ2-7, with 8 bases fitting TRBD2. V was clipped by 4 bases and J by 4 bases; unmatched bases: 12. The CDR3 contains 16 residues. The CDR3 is CASSSPLSGNRYEQYF. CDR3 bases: TGTGCCAGCAGTTCCCCCCTTAGCGGGAATCGTTACGAGCAGTACTTC.